These T cell receptor beta chains were read from a single sample in a study of shared clonotypes between healthy human individuals. The protocol was immunoSEQ multiplex PCR, while the TCRdb copy is restricted to in-frame clones and leaves out a portion. The sample shows about 1 million clones, approximately 76% of them seen only once. Sequences were obtained from memory CD4+ T cells sorted from blood. These receptors were collected from a man between 18 and 35 years old in good health. Both conserved end residues are part of each CDR3. D genes are given only for firm matches. Part of the rows lack a size; the others show once, few, many or a class for expanded clones.

clone size,CDR3 length,D gene,V gene,J gene,CDR3 protein,CDR3 DNA
-,16,-,TRBV13,TRBJ1-4,CASSLGPGRPNEKLFF,TGTGCCAGCAGCTTGGGACCAGGGAGGCCTAATGAAAAACTGTTTTTT
-,13,-,TRBV9,TRBJ2-5,CASSVGPQETQYF,TGTGCCAGCAGCGTAGGACCCCAAGAGACCCAGTACTTC
-,15,-,TRBV19,TRBJ1-5,CASSIDQHRDQPQHF,TGTGCCAGTAGTATAGATCAGCACAGAGATCAGCCCCAGCATTTT
many,13,-,TRBV10-1,TRBJ1-1,CASSETVNTEAFF,TGCGCCAGCAGTGAGACGGTGAACACTGAAGCTTTCTTT
-,18,TRBD2,TRBV11-2,TRBJ2-1,CASSSWRGGGSSYNEQFF,TGTGCCAGCAGCTCCTGGAGGGGCGGGGGGAGCTCCTACAATGAGCAGTTCTTC
-,15,-,TRBV10-1,TRBJ2-2,CASSAFRAGTGELFF,TGCGCCAGCAGCGCCTTCAGGGCGGGTACCGGGGAGCTGTTTTTT
-,16,TRBD1,TRBV6-1,TRBJ1-2,CASSEVDRGSMYGYTF,TGTGCCAGCAGTGAAGTAGACAGGGGGTCTATGTATGGCTACACCTTC
once,14,-,TRBV28,TRBJ1-6,CASSPSGWNSPLHF,TGTGCCAGCAGCCCTTCGGGGTGGAATTCACCCCTCCACTTT
-,13,-,TRBV7-9,TRBJ2-1,CASSSNSYNEQFF,TGTGCCAGCAGCTCCAATTCCTACAATGAGCAGTTCTTC
-,13,-,TRBV13,TRBJ1-3,CASKGDPGNTIYF,TGTGCCAGCAAGGGGGACCCTGGAAACACCATATATTTT